What follows are 29 T cell receptor beta chains derived from one specimen sequenced in a study of shared clonotypes between healthy human individuals. The method was immunoSEQ multiplex PCR; TCRdb's version includes in-frame clones alone and lacks a portion of them. The data hold 550,000 to 800,000 clones, with less than 95% observed a single time. The specimen was memory CD8+ T cells from PBMCs. The subset denotes: CD45RO+ cells pooled with CCR7-negative TemRA cells. The origin of the receptors is a man younger than 35 in good health. Some clones in this sample may be carry-over from other donors' samples.

The V gene is TRBV7-2, the J gene TRBJ1-5; no reliable D call. This CDR3 has 16 amino acids. Germline values: CDR1 SGHTA, CDR2 FQGNSA. V lost 1 base to trimming and J lost 0 bases, with 10 bases between them. In DNA, the CDR3 is TGTGCCAGCAGCTTAGGGCCCGCGAATAGCAATCAGCCCCAGCATTTT. It specifies CASSLGPANSNQPQHF.

The chain joins TRBV11-3 to TRBJ2-2; 7 bases agree with TRBD2. The V segment lost 5 bases and the J segment 7 bases; nucleotides outside the gene matches: 10. CDR1 SGHNT and CDR2 YENEEA come from the germline V gene. The length of the CDR3 is 15 residues. The DNA for the CDR3 is TGTGCCAGCAGCCCAGGTCGGGGAGGGCACGGGGAGCTGTTTTTT. Amino acids: CASSPGRGGHGELFF.

CDR3 sequence (DNA): TGTGCCAGCTCGTTCCGTGGTACAGATACGCAGTATTTT. It is translated as CASSFRGTDTQYF. This chain connects TRBV6-4 to TRBJ2-3, with no clear D. CDR3 length: 13 residues. V gave up 8 bases and J gave up 3 bases, with 12 bases separating them. Germline values: CDR1 MRHNA, CDR2 SNTAGT.

The CDR3 reads CASTSGRSTDTQYF. CDR3 nucleotides: TGTGCCAGCACCAGCGGGAGGAGCACAGATACGCAGTATTTT. The chain uses TRBV2 and TRBJ2-3; 9 bases match TRBD2. V lost 7 bases and J lost 0; bases outside the gene matches: 2. Germline values: CDR1 SNHLY, CDR2 FYNNEI. The CDR3 has 14 amino acids.

The rearrangement joins TRBV20-1 to TRBJ2-1; no clear D. Trimming cost V 7 bases and J 8 bases, with 9 bases left between them. The CDR3 extends over 10 amino acids. In germline, CDR1 is DFQATT, CDR2 SNEGSKA (reference sequence). The CDR3 protein is CSVSVHEQFF. The CDR3 DNA reads as TGCAGTGTCAGCGTACATGAGCAGTTCTTC.

This clone was observed a handful of times. The V call is TRBV28, the J call TRBJ1-1; D remains ambiguous. The CDR3 length is 14 residues. Per the germline V gene, CDR1 is MDHEN and CDR2 is SYDVKM. V dropped 6 bases and J dropped 3 bases, with 14 bases sitting between them. Here the CDR3 reads CASRGWAEDTEAFF. CDR3 nucleotide sequence: TGTGCCAGCAGGGGGTGGGCTGAGGACACTGAAGCTTTCTTT.

The rearrangement links TRBV19 to TRBJ2-1; 8 bases are shared with TRBD1. Germline CDR1 and CDR2: LNHDA and SQIVND (reference sequence). The CDR3 loop spans 13 amino acids. Unmatched junction bases numbered 5, after V lost 5 bases and J lost 8 bases. CDR3 region: CASSSDREDEQFF. The CDR3 DNA reads TGTGCCAGTAGTTCGGACAGGGAAGATGAGCAGTTCTTC.

This chain links TRBV19 with TRBJ1-1; D remains unclear. Trimming cost V 2 bases and J 0 bases, with 7 bases left between them. Germline CDR1 and CDR2: LNHDA and SQIVND (reference sequence). The CDR3 totals 14 residues. In DNA, the CDR3 is TGTGCCAGTAGTATAATAGGTATGAACACTGAAGCTTTCTTT. Translation: CASSIIGMNTEAFF.

This chain links TRBV7-9 with TRBJ2-3, with D uncertain. V lost 4 bases and J lost 2, with 13 bases in between. Germline CDR1 reads SEHNR; CDR2 reads FQNEAQ (reference sequence). This CDR3 has 15 amino acids. CDR3 loop: CASSSENYITDTQYF. CDR3 coding DNA: TGTGCCAGCAGCTCGGAGAACTATATCACAGATACGCAGTATTTT. Based on the CDR3 plus reference TRBV7-9 and TRBJ2-3, the full variable domain is DTGVSQNPRHKITKRGQNVTFRCDPISEHNRLYWYRQTLGQGPEFLTYFQNEAQLEKSRLLSDRFSAERPKGSFSTLEIQRTEQGDSAMYLCASSSENYITDTQYFGPGTRLTVL.

This sequence joins TRBV5-8 and TRBJ2-1, with 8 bases aligning to TRBD2. J was trimmed by 7 bases and V by 3 bases; bases with no gene match: 6. The germline gives CDR1 SGHTS, CDR2 YDEGEE. This CDR3 has 14 amino acids. CDR3 sequence: CASSWLAGFNEQFF. Written as DNA, the CDR3 is TGTGCCAGCAGCTGGTTAGCGGGATTTAATGAGCAGTTCTTC.

V and J are TRBV5-8 and TRBJ1-1, with a tentative D call TRBD1 (5 bases). Trimming removed 1 base from V and 2 bases from J, with 9 bases in between. The CDR3 covers 14 residues. Germline CDR1 reads SGHTS; CDR2 reads YDEGEE. The CDR3 nucleotides read TGTGCCAGCAGCTTGTGGGGGTCTAACACTGAAGCTTTCTTT. It is translated as CASSLWGSNTEAFF.

This clone was observed a few times. This chain joins TRBV27 and TRBJ2-1; 9 bases are shared with TRBD2. The CDR3 spans 14 residues. The germline V gene has CDR1 MNHEY and CDR2 SMNVEV (reference sequence). V was pared by 4 bases and J by 10 bases, with 8 bases of the junction left unmatched. The CDR3 sequence is CASSYGGRVNEQFF. In DNA, the CDR3 is TGTGCCAGCAGTTACGGCGGGAGGGTTAACGAGCAGTTCTTC.

The chain has TRBV9 and TRBJ2-7; weak D call: TRBD1 (6 bases). CDR3 length: 16 residues. Germline lookup yields CDR1 SGDLS and CDR2 YYNGEE. Between the trimmed V and J ends, which lost 4 bases and 2 bases, there was a span of 19 bases. CDR3 amino acids: CASSPRIIGTPYEQYF. In nucleotides, the CDR3 is TGTGCCAGCAGCCCACGTATCATCGGGACACCCTACGAGCAGTACTTC.

CDR3: CASSQDGTWVNNEKLFF. The CDR3 DNA reads as TGCGCCAGCAGCCAAGATGGGACATGGGTCAACAATGAAAAACTGTTTTTT. This chain joins TRBV4-3 and TRBJ1-4; the D gene is possibly TRBD1 (6 bases). Germline assignment: CDR1 LGHNA and CDR2 YSLEER. V dropped 0 bases and J dropped 5 bases, with 16 bases sitting between them. CDR3 length equals 17 residues.

The chain is built from TRBV7-6 and TRBJ2-7; 8 bases map to TRBD2. V lost 2 bases, J lost 6 bases, and 6 bases stayed unmatched. The CDR3 loop spans 14 amino acids. From germline, CDR1 is SGHVS and CDR2 FNYEAQ. CDR3 nucleotides: TGTGCCAGCAGCTTATCAGCGGGAGCCGCCGAGCAGTACTTC. It specifies CASSLSAGAAEQYF.

V gene TRBV7-6 combines with J gene TRBJ2-1; 7 bases fit TRBD2. This CDR3 region has 16 residues. Germline assignment: CDR1 SGHVS and CDR2 FNYEAQ. V was clipped by 3 bases and J by 0 bases; unmatched bases: 5. This chain's CDR3 is CASSFLAGSSYNEQFF. DNA of the CDR3: TGTGCCAGCAGCTTCTTAGCGGGTAGCTCCTACAATGAGCAGTTCTTC.

J is TRBJ2-1 and V is TRBV11-2, with a possible D match to TRBD1 (5 bases). Trimming took off 7 bases at V and 8 bases at J, with 9 bases between the two ends. Germline V CDR1 and CDR2: SGHAT, FQNNGV. The CDR3 extends over 11 amino acids. The CDR3 loop is CASTWGDEQFF. DNA of the CDR3: TGTGCCAGCACCTGGGGCGATGAGCAGTTCTTC.

The chain is built from TRBV11-2 and TRBJ1-4; 7 positions agree with TRBD1. The CDR3 has 15 residues. Germline CDR1 and CDR2: SGHAT and FQNNGV. V was clipped by 5 bases and J by 5 bases; unmatched bases: 8. The CDR3 protein is CASSSRVGGNEKLFF. The CDR3 bases are TGTGCCAGCAGCAGCAGGGTAGGGGGCAATGAAAAACTGTTTTTT. The full variable domain, completed using reference TRBV11-2 and TRBJ1-4, is EAGVAQSPRYKIIEKRQSVAFWCNPISGHATLYWYQQILGQGPKLLIQFQNNGVVDDSQLPKDRFSAERLKGVDSTLKIQPAKLEDSAVYLCASSSRVGGNEKLFFGSGTQLSVL.

The chain has TRBV6-5 and TRBJ2-3; no clear D gene. Germline V gene sequence: CDR1 MNHEY, CDR2 SVGAGI. Deletions cut 2 bases from V and 0 bases from J, with 12 bases between. The CDR3 is 16 residues long. The CDR3 loop reads CASSYAGPRSTDTQYF. DNA of the CDR3: TGTGCCAGCAGTTACGCAGGTCCTCGTAGCACAGATACGCAGTATTTT.

This chain links TRBV27 with TRBJ1-2, with 7 bases identical to TRBD1. Germline lookup yields CDR1 MNHEY and CDR2 SMNVEV (reference sequence). The V and J ends lost 3 bases and 1 base, in that order; junction bases with no gene match: 8. There are 16 residues in the CDR3. The CDR3 is CASSFTRDSHNYGYTF. CDR3 DNA sequence: TGTGCCAGCAGTTTCACGAGGGACAGCCATAACTATGGCTACACCTTC.

In its sample, this clone was seen a few times. The chain joins TRBV6-6 to TRBJ1-1; D is ambiguous. The V end was cut by 4 bases, the J end by 1 base, with 7 bases between. The germline V gene has CDR1 MNHNY and CDR2 SVGAGI (reference sequence). CDR3 length equals 13 residues. The CDR3 here is CASSLSANTEAFF. CDR3 bases: TGTGCCAGCAGTTTGTCTGCGAACACTGAAGCTTTCTTT.

The rearrangement uses TRBV10-3 and TRBJ2-7; D remains ambiguous. V lost 4 bases and J lost 5, with 9 bases in between. The CDR3 runs 12 residues. The germline V gene has CDR1 ENHRY and CDR2 SYGVKD. CDR3 residues: CAISGNLNEQYF. CDR3 nucleotide sequence: TGTGCCATCAGTGGGAACTTGAACGAGCAGTACTTC.

The chain carries TRBV5-1 and TRBJ2-3, with TRBD2 identical over 7 bases. Trimming at V came to 0 bases and at J to 6 bases, leaving 13 bases not matched to a gene. This CDR3 comprises 17 residues. Germline assignment: CDR1 SGHRS and CDR2 YFSETQ. CDR3 in amino acids: CASSLVGLSTLSDTQYF. The DNA for the CDR3 is TGCGCCAGCAGCTTGGTGGGACTATCCACCCTTTCGGATACGCAGTATTTT.

V gene TRBV7-2 combines with J gene TRBJ2-4; possibly TRBD2 for D (7 bases). Germline CDR1 is SGHTA and CDR2 is FQGNSA. V was cut by 5 bases and J by 5 bases, with 13 bases left in between. CDR3 length: 14 residues. The chain's CDR3 is CASSDAGAENIQYF. The CDR3 nucleotides are TGTGCCAGCAGCGACGCGGGGGCCGAAAACATTCAGTACTTC.

This chain links TRBV5-1 with TRBJ1-2; maybe TRBD1 (5 bases). In germline, CDR1 is SGHRS, CDR2 YFSETQ. The CDR3 runs 15 residues. The V end was cut by 0 bases, the J end by 4 bases, with 13 bases between. In DNA, the CDR3 is TGCGCCAGCAGCTTGGCAGGCAGGGAGGGCTATGGCTACACCTTC. Protein sequence: CASSLAGREGYGYTF.

The chain couples TRBV7-8 to TRBJ2-1, with TRBD2 matching 10 bases. The ends lost 5 bases at V and 10 bases at J; junction bases unmatched: 8. CDR3 size: 14 residues. Germline loops: CDR1 SGHVS, CDR2 FQNEAQ. CDR3 sequence (DNA): TGTGCCAGCAGCACCTTAGGGACTAGCGTCGAGCAGTTCTTC. This codes for CASSTLGTSVEQFF.

The CDR3, as DNA: TGTGCCAGCAGCGTAACGCCAGGGACAGAAGCTAACTATGGCTACACCTTC. This sequence encodes CASSVTPGTEANYGYTF. The chain carries TRBV9 and TRBJ1-2; 7 bases align to TRBD1. The CDR3 spans 17 residues. Germline lookup yields CDR1 SGDLS and CDR2 YYNGEE. J was trimmed by 0 bases and V by 1 base; bases with no gene match: 9.

The gene calls are TRBV7-2 and TRBJ2-7, with 9 bases that match TRBD1. This CDR3 is built from 14 residues. Trimming cost V 6 bases and J 7 bases; bases outside gene matches: 10. The germline V gene has CDR1 SGHTA and CDR2 FQGNSA. CDR3 DNA sequence: TGTGCCAGCAGTTACGGGACAGGGACGTTGGAGCAGTACTTC. It is translated as CASSYGTGTLEQYF.

This clone came up once. V gene TRBV29-1 combines with J gene TRBJ2-1, with 7 nucleotides matching TRBD2. The CDR3 runs to 14 residues. Germline V gene lookup returns CDR1 SQVTM and CDR2 ANQGSEA. V lost 8 bases and J lost 4; bases outside the gene matches: 11. The CDR3 region has the DNA TGCAGCCTGGGGAGAGGGAGGGGTTACAATGAGCAGTTCTTC. Its translation: CSLGRGRGYNEQFF.